This TCR beta chain appears in the sequencing data of a study of metastatic and nonmetastatic thyroid tumors. Patients underwent thyroid surgery, and none had received any treatment before it. This clone was counted between two and nine times. TCRdb recomputed clones from the PCR reads via MiXCR. The sample has fewer than 100,000 clones; 14% to 15% are singletons. The germline gives CDR1 SGHNT, CDR2 YYREEE (reference sequence). This CDR3 spans 15 amino acids. V dropped 5 bases and J dropped 8; count of bases not matched to a gene: 12. The sample taken for sequencing was blood. This sequence originates from a female donor with papillary thyroid cancer or a benign thyroid nodule (not recorded which). Some clones in this sample may be carry-over from other donors' samples. The V gene is TRBV5-4, the J gene TRBJ1-4; 7 bases are shared with TRBD1. This CDR3 is CASSFTGDVQEKLFF. The CDR3 nucleotides read TGTGCCAGCAGTTTTACAGGGGACGTACAGGAAAAACTGTTTTTT.